This record looks at one T cell receptor beta chain sequence and its context. Its antigen is undetermined. A much bigger clone sits one base away, suggesting this may be a read error. This specimen belongs to a study of tumor-infiltrating lymphocytes in primary liver carcinoma. General study points: Only about 7.5-24% of top clones were detected in all five tumor regions.

Total RNA amounting to 500 ng was the source from which TCR beta cDNA was made with a constant-region primer. Three nested multiplex PCR rounds, a slightly modified ARM-PCR, produced the libraries for TCR beta. The first two PCR rounds used TRBV1-TRBV30 primers with a Cbeta primer, roughly 10 cycles each. TCRdb ran MiXCR on the multiplex PCR reads and lists one entry per CDR3 protein. Among about 210,000 distinct CDR3 sequences listed, over 80% were seen once. Total RNA and DNA came together from approximately 22-30 mg of bulk tissue without cell sorting. Every tumor sample had over 85% viable tumor cells. Germline-derived CDR1 and CDR2 are LNHDA and SQIVND (reference sequence). This CDR3 is 13 amino acids long.

This clonotype originated in a man aged 40-50 years with primary liver carcinoma and hepatitis B virus infection. The sequenced sample was tumor tissue from primary liver carcinoma. The V call is TRBV19, the J call TRBJ1-1; weak D call: TRBD1 (6 bases). The CDR3 bases are TGTGCCATTAGTCCGACCAGGGGTACTGAAGCTTTCTTT. It codes for CAISPTRGTEAFF.